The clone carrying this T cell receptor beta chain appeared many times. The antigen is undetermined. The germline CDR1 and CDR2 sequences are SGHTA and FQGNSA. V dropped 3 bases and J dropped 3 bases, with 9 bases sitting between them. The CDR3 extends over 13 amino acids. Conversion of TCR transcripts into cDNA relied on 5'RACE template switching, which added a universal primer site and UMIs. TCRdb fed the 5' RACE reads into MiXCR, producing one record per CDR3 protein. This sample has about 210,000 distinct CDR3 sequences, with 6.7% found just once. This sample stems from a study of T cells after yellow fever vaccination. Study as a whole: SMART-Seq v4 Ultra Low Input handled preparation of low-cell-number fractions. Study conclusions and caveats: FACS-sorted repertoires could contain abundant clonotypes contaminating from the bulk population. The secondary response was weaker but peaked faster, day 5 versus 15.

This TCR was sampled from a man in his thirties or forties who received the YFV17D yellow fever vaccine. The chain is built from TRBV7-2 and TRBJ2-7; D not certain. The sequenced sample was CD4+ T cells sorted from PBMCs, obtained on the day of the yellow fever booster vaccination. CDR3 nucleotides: TGTGCCAGCAGCTTCGGTGTCGGCTACGAGCAGTACTTC. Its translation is CASSFGVGYEQYF.